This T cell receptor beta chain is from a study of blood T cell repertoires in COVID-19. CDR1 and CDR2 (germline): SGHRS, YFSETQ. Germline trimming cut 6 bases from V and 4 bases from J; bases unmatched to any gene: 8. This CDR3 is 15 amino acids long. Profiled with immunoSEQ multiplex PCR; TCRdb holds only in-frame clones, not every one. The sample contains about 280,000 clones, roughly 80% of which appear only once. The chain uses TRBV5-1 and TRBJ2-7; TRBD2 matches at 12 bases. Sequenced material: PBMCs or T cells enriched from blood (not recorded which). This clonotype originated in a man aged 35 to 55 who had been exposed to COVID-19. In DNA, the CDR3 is TGCGCCAGCACTAATGGACTAGCGGGGAGATACGAGCAGTACTTC. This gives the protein CASTNGLAGRYEQYF.